This TCR beta chain is from a study of CD8+ T cells in alopecia areata. As for the study in general: Each day, treated patients took oral tofacitinib twice, at 5 to 10 mg per dose.

As for treatment: oral pan-JAK inhibitor, 5-10 mg twice daily. Researchers gathered lesional scalp punch biopsies and peripheral blood from patients with alopecia areata. This clone showed up just a few times. RNA extraction and reverse transcription yielded cDNA as sequencing template. Profiled with immunoSEQ multiplex PCR; TCRdb holds only in-frame clones, not every one. The sample lists around 180,000 clones, 60% occurring once. CDR3 size: 13 residues. Germline V CDR1 and CDR2: MNHEY, SVGAGI. V lost 6 bases to trimming and J lost 1 base, with 8 bases between them. Sequenced material: CD4+ T cells sorted from blood, taken at week 24, from a patient treated with tofacitinib. The sequence was obtained from a human donor with alopecia areata. The chain employs TRBV6-5 and TRBJ2-3; D unresolved. CDR3 nucleotide sequence: TGTGCCAGCAGCATCCGAGGCACAGATACGCAGTATTTT. Its translation: CASSIRGTDTQYF.